The clone carrying this T cell receptor (beta chain) has only a few counts. Antigen: not known. This CDR3 has 10 residues. V lost 8 bases to trimming and J lost 11 bases, with 12 bases between them. This record belongs to a study of response to subunit inactivated influenza vaccine. General observations from the study: Researchers suggested that each seasonal influenza vaccination recruits few new T cells.

TCRdb re-called the RT-PCR reads with MiXCR, one entry per CDR3 protein. The repertoire holds about 160,000 distinct CDR3 sequences, with around 9.9% as singletons. The clonotype originates from a man over 45 who received an inactivated influenza vaccine. The rearrangement joins TRBV12-3 or TRBV12-4 to TRBJ1-1; D ambiguous. The specimen comprised non-naive T cells sorted from PBMCs, sampled around seven weeks after vaccination. The CDR3 nucleotides read TGTGCCAGCGGGAGACCGCTCGCTTTCTTT. Its translation: CASGRPLAFF.